This T cell receptor (beta chain) stems from a study of cytomegalovirus exposure and HLA in healthy donors. The CDR3 has 13 residues. Germline CDR1 SGHAT, CDR2 FQDESV (reference sequence). V shed 5 bases, J shed 7 bases, and the junction held 7 bases outside the gene matches. Regarding the study as a whole: The majority of TCR sequences were rare, yet some public TCRs appeared in many donors. The study designated 150 or so TCR beta chains cytomegalovirus-associated.

PCR was performed using 60 Vbeta and 13 Jbeta primers. TCRdb keeps only in-frame clones here, not all; method: immunoSEQ multiplex PCR. Altogether 150,000 to 200,000 clones are present, roughly four fifths being singletons, with the ten largest covering 1.5% to 2%. Among the donors, all were healthy bone marrow donors. This clone was seen only a few times. Its antigen is not identified. This rearrangement joins TRBV11-1 to TRBJ1-1; TRBD1 matches 7 bases. The sample consisted of PBMCs. The clonotype comes from a man aged 50-59 years in good health and CMV-seronegative. The CDR3 region is CASSRQGWGEAFF. The CDR3 DNA follows: TGTGCCAGCAGCCGACAGGGCTGGGGTGAAGCTTTCTTT.